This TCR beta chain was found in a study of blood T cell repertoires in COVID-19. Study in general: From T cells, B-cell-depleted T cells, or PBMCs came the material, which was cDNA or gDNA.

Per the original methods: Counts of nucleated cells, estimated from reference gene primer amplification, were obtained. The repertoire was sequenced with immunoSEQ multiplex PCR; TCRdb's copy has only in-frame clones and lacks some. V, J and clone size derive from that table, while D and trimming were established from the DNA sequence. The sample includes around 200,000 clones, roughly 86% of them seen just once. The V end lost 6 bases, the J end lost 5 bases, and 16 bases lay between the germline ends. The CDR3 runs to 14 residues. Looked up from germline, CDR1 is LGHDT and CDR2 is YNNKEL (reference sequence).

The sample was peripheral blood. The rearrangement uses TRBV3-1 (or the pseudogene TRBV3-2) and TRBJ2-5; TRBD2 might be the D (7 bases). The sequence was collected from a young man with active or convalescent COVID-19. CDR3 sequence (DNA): TGTGCCAGCAGTTACCGGGGGGCCGAGGAGACCCAGTACTTC. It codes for CASSYRGAEETQYF.